The clone carrying this T cell receptor beta chain was counted a few times. This record comes from a study of T cells in Graves' hyperthyroidism and ophthalmopathy. Germline V lookup: CDR1 MGHRA, CDR2 YSYEKL. Losses at the gene ends were 4 bases for V and 4 bases for J; bases not matched to a gene: 6. The CDR3 has 14 residues. The source material, RNA transcripts, was used to amplify TCR beta CDR3 regions. First-round RT-PCR of the TCR CDR3 relied on the HTBI primer set. TCRdb ran MiXCR on the multiplex PCR reads and lists one entry per CDR3 protein. The table lists fewer than 550,000 distinct CDR3 sequences, approximately 24% of them singletons.

The clonotype was recovered from a woman in her thirties with Graves' ophthalmopathy. The sequenced material came from blood. The chain employs TRBV4-1 and TRBJ1-2; 7 nucleotides line up with TRBD1. CDR3 sequence (DNA): TGCGCCAGCAGCCTCGAGACAGGGAGCTATGGCTACACCTTC. It is translated as CASSLETGSYGYTF.